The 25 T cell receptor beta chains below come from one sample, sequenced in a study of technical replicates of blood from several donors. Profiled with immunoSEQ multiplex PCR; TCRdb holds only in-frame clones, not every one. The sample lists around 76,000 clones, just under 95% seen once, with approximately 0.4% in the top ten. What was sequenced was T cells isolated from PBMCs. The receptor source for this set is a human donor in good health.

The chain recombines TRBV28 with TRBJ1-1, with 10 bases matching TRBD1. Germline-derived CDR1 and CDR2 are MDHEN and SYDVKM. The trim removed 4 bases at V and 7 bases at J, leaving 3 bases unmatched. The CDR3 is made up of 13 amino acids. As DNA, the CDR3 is TGTGCCAGCAGTTCAGGACAGGGGGATGAAGCTTTCTTT. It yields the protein CASSSGQGDEAFF.

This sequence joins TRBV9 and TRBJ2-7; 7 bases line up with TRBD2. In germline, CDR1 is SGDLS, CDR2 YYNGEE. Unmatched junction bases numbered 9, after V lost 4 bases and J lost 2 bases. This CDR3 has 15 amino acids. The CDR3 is CASSHSGQEPYEQYF. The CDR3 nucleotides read TGTGCCAGCAGCCATAGCGGGCAAGAACCCTACGAGCAGTACTTC.

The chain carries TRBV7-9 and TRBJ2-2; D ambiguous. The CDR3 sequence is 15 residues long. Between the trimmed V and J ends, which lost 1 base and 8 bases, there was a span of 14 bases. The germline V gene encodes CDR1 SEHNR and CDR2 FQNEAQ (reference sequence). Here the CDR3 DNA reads TGTGCCAGCAGCTTAGTCACCGGGTATGATGGGGAGCTGTTTTTT. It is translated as CASSLVTGYDGELFF.

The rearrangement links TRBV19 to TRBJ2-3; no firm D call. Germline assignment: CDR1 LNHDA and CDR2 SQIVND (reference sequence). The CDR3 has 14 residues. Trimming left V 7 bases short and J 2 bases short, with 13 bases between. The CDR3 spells CASTITVDTDTQYF. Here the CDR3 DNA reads TGTGCCAGTACCATAACAGTAGACACAGATACGCAGTATTTT.

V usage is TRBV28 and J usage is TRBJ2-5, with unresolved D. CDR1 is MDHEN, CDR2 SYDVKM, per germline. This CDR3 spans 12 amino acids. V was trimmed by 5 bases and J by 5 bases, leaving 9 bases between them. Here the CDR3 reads CASSLTWETQYF. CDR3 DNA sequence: TGTGCCAGCAGTCTCACATGGGAGACCCAGTACTTC. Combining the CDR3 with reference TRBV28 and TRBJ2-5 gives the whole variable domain DVKVTQSSRYLVKRTGEKVFLECVQDMDHENMFWYRQDPGLGLRLIYFSYDVKMKEKGDIPEGYSVSREKKERFSLILESASTNQTSMYLCASSLTWETQYFGPGTRLLVL.

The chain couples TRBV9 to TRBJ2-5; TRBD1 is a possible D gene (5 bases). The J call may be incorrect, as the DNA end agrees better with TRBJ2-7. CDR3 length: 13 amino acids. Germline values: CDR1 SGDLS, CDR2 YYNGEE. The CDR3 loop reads CASSAGAASEQYF. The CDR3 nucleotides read TGTGCCAGCAGCGCTGGGGCCGCGAGCGAGCAGTACTTC.

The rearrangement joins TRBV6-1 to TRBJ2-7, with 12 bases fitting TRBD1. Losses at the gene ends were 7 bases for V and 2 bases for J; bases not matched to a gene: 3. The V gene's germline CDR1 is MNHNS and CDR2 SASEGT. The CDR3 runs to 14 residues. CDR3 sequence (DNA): TGTGCCAGCAACCGGGACAGGGGGCCCTACGAGCAGTACTTC. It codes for CASNRDRGPYEQYF.

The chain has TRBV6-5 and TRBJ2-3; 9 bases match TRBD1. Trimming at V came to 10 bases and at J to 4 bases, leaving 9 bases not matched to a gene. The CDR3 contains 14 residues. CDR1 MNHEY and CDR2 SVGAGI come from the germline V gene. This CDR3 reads CATMGQGIADTQYF. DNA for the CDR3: TGTGCCACCATGGGACAGGGTATCGCAGATACGCAGTATTTT.

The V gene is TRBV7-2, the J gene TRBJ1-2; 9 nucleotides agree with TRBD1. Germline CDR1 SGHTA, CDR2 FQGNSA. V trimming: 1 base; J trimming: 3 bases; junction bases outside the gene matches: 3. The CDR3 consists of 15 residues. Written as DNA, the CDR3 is TGTGCCAGCAGCTTAGGGACAGGGGTGTACTATGGCTACACCTTC. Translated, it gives CASSLGTGVYYGYTF.

The DNA for the CDR3 is TGTGCCAGCAGGCTCCACACCAACGTCCTGACTTTC. Protein product: CASRLHTNVLTF. The V call is TRBV6-5, the J call TRBJ2-6; D remains unclear. The CDR3 covers 12 residues. With 6 bases removed from V and 8 bases from J, the gap between germline ends came to 8 bases. The germline CDR1 and CDR2 sequences are MNHEY and SVGAGI.

CDR3 nucleotide sequence: TGTGCCTGGACTTCCGGCCGGACAGGGAGCCCTCTCCATGGCTACACCTTC. This sequence encodes CAWTSGRTGSPLHGYTF. V is TRBV30 and J is TRBJ1-2; 8 bases line up with TRBD1. This CDR3 is built from 17 residues. Germline V lookup: CDR1 GTSNPN, CDR2 SVGIG (reference sequence). V shed 4 bases, J shed 6 bases, and the junction held 19 bases outside the gene matches.

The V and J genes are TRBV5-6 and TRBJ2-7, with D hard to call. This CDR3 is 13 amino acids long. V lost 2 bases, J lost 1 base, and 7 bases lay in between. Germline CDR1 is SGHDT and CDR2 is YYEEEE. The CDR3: CASSFGQSYEQYF. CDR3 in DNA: TGTGCCAGCAGCTTTGGGCAATCCTACGAGCAGTACTTC.

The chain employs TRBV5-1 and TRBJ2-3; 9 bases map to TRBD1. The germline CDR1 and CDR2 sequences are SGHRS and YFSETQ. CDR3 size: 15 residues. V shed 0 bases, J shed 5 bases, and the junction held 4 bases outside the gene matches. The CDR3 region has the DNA TGCGCCAGCAGCTTGGGTACAGGGGGCCTAGATACGCAGTATTTT. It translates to CASSLGTGGLDTQYF.

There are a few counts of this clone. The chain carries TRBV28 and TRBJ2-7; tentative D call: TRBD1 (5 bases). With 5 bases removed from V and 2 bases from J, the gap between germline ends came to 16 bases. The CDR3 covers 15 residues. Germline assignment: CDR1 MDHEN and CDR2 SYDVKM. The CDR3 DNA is TGTGCCAGCAGTCCGATTGAGACAGTCACCTACGAGCAGTACTTC. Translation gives CASSPIETVTYEQYF.

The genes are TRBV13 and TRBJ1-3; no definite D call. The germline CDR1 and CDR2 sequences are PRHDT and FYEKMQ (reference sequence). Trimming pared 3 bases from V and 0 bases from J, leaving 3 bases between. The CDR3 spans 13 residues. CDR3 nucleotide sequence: TGTGCCAGCAGCTTCGGCTCTGGAAACACCATATATTTT. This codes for CASSFGSGNTIYF.

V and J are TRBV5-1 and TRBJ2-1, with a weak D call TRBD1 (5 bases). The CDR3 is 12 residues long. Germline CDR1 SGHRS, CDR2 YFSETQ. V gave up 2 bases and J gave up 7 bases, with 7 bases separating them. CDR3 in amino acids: CASSFRVNEQFF. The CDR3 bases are TGCGCCAGCAGCTTCAGGGTAAATGAGCAGTTCTTC.

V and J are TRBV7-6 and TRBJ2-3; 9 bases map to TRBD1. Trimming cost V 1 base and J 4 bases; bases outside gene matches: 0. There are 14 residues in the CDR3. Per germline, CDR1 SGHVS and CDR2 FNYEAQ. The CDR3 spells CASSLGDRADTQYF. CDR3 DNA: TGTGCCAGCAGCTTAGGGGACAGGGCAGATACGCAGTATTTT.

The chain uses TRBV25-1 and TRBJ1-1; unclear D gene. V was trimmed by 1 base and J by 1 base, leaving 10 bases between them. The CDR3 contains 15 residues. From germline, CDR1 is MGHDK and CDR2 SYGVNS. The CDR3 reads CASSEWRRGNTEAFF. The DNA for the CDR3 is TGTGCCAGCAGTGAATGGAGGAGAGGGAACACTGAAGCTTTCTTT.

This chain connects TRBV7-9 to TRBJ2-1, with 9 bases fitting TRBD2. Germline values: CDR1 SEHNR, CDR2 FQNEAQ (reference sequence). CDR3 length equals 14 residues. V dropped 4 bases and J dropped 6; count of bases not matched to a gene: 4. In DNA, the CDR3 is TGTGCCAGCAGCTCGACTAGCGGCGTCAATGAGCAGTTCTTC. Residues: CASSSTSGVNEQFF. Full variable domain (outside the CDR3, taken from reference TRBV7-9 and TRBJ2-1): DTGVSQNPRHKITKRGQNVTFRCDPISEHNRLYWYRQTLGQGPEFLTYFQNEAQLEKSRLLSDRFSAERPKGSFSTLEIQRTEQGDSAMYLCASSSTSGVNEQFFGPGTRLTVL.

CDR3 sequence reads: CASSSGTGHEKLFF. The CDR3 nucleotides are TGCGCCAGCAGTTCCGGGACAGGACATGAAAAACTGTTTTTT. The V and J genes are TRBV5-1 and TRBJ1-4; 8 positions agree with TRBD1. CDR3 length equals 14 residues. V shed 5 bases and J 6 bases; nucleotides not matched to a gene: 6. The germline CDR1 and CDR2 sequences are SGHRS and YFSETQ.

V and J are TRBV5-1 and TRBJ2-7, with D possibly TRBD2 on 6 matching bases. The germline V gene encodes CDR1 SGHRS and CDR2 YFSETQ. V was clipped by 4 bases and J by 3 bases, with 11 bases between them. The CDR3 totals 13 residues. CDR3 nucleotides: TGCGCCAGCAGCCAGGGACTGTTCTACGAGCAGTACTTC. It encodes CASSQGLFYEQYF. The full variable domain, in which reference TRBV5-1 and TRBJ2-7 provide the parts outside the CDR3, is KAGVTQTPRYLIKTRGQQVTLSCSPISGHRSVSWYQQTPGQGLQFLFEYFSETQRNKGNFPGRFSGRQFSNSRSEMNVSTLELGDSALYLCASSQGLFYEQYFGPGTRLTVT.

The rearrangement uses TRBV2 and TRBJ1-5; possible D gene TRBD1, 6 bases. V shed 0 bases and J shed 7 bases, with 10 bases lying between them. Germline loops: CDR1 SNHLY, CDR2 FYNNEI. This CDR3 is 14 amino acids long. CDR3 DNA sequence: TGTGCCAGCAGTGAAGCGCTACAGGGCCAGCCCCAGCATTTT. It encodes CASSEALQGQPQHF. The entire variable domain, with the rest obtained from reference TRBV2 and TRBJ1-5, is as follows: EPEVTQTPSHQVTQMGQEVILRCVPISNHLYFYWYRQILGQKVEFLVSFYNNEISEKSEIFDDQFSVERPDGSNFTLKIRSTKLEDSAMYFCASSEALQGQPQHFGDGTRLSIL.

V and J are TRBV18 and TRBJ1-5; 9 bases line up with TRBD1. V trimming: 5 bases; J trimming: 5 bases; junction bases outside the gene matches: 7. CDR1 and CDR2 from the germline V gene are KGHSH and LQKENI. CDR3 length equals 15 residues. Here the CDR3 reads CASSWGQGRDQPQHF. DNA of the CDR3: TGTGCCAGCTCATGGGGACAGGGAAGGGATCAGCCCCAGCATTTT.

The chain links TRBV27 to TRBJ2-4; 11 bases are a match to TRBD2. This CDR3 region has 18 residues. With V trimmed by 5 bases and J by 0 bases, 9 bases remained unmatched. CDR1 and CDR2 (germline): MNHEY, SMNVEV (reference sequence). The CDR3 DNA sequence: TGTGCCAGCAGTCTTAGCGGGAGGGCCTCACTAGCCAAAAACATTCAGTACTTC. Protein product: CASSLSGRASLAKNIQYF.

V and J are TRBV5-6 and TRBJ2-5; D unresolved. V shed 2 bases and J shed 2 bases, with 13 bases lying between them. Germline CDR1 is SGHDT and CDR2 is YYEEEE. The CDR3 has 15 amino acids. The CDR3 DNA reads TGTGCCAGCAGCTTATATCCTCGGTCACAAGAGACCCAGTACTTC. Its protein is CASSLYPRSQETQYF.